These 16 T cell receptor beta chains were all obtained from the same sample, sequenced in a study of blood T cell repertoires in COVID-19. The assay was immunoSEQ multiplex PCR, and TCRdb's table has in-frame clones only and misses some. The sample carries about 23,000 clones, about 72% recorded once. Sequenced sample: peripheral blood. These receptors all stem from a woman over 75 with acute or convalescent COVID-19.

This chain connects TRBV18 to TRBJ2-3, with 10 bases that match TRBD2. Germline lookup yields CDR1 KGHSH and CDR2 LQKENI. J lost 4 bases, V lost 5 bases, and 9 bases had no gene match. The CDR3 has 16 amino acids. CDR3 region: CASSRRTSGRADTQYF. For the CDR3, the DNA is TGTGCCAGCTCAAGACGGACTAGCGGAAGGGCAGATACGCAGTATTTT.

The chain employs TRBV4-1 and TRBJ2-5; no definite D call. The CDR3 spans 16 residues. Germline lookup yields CDR1 MGHRA and CDR2 YSYEKL. The V and J ends lost 1 base and 5 bases respectively, with 17 bases between them. CDR3 residues: CASSQANLGFGETQYF. DNA for the CDR3: TGCGCCAGCAGCCAAGCTAATCTTGGGTTCGGGGAGACCCAGTACTTC.

This clone was recorded only once. The chain carries TRBV7-9 and TRBJ2-7, with a tentative D call TRBD1 (6 bases). This CDR3 is 17 amino acids long. The V end lost 1 base, the J end lost 7 bases, and 23 bases lay between the germline ends. Per germline, CDR1 SEHNR and CDR2 FQNEAQ (reference sequence). The CDR3 DNA reads TGTGCCAGCAGCTTAGAATCGGTTGTGCAGGGGCGTCGGGAGCAGTACTTC. Its translation is CASSLESVVQGRREQYF. Full variable domain (rest looked up from reference TRBV7-9 and TRBJ2-7): DTGVSQNPRHKITKRGQNVTFRCDPISEHNRLYWYRQTLGQGPEFLTYFQNEAQLEKSRLLSDRFSAERPKGSFSTLEIQRTEQGDSAMYLCASSLESVVQGRREQYFGPGTRLTVT.

The chain employs TRBV5-1 and TRBJ2-1, with 10 bases lining up with TRBD2. The CDR3 runs to 14 residues. V was pared by 3 bases and J by 3 bases, with 0 bases of the junction left unmatched. Germline values: CDR1 SGHRS, CDR2 YFSETQ. The CDR3 nucleotides read TGCGCCAGCAGCTGGACTAGCGGCTACAATGAGCAGTTCTTC. It is translated as CASSWTSGYNEQFF.

This chain links TRBV2 with TRBJ2-5; D gene ambiguous. Germline CDR1 SNHLY, CDR2 FYNNEI. The V gene lost 4 bases and the J gene lost 2 bases, with 2 bases spanning the gap. The CDR3 consists of 11 residues. CDR3 DNA: TGTGCCAGCAGTGTACAAGAGACCCAGTACTTC. Translation gives CASSVQETQYF. The full variable domain, with the rest looked up from reference TRBV2 and TRBJ2-5, is EPEVTQTPSHQVTQMGQEVILRCVPISNHLYFYWYRQILGQKVEFLVSFYNNEISEKSEIFDDQFSVERPDGSNFTLKIRSTKLEDSAMYFCASSVQETQYFGPGTRLLVL.

The V call is TRBV7-3, the J call TRBJ2-1, with 14 bases identical to TRBD2. The V gene's germline CDR1 is SGHTA and CDR2 FQGTGA. The CDR3 has 18 amino acids. Trimming cost V 4 bases and J 6 bases; bases outside gene matches: 11. Written as DNA, the CDR3 is TGTGCCAGCAGCTCGCCGCCGGGACTAGCGGGGGCCCTCAATGAGCAGTTCTTC. It translates to CASSSPPGLAGALNEQFF.

The count of this clone is one. The CDR3: CASSDGGAYGYTF. CDR3 in DNA: TGTGCCAGCAGCGACGGAGGAGCCTATGGCTACACCTTC. The genes are TRBV6-5 and TRBJ1-2; D is unresolved. CDR1 and CDR2 from the germline V gene are MNHEY and SVGAGI. The V and J ends lost 6 bases and 4 bases respectively, with 12 bases between them. This CDR3 is 13 amino acids long.

This clone was counted once. This chain uses TRBV7-9 with TRBJ2-3; 9 bases line up with TRBD1. The CDR3 runs 16 residues. J gave up 0 bases and V 5 bases, and 6 bases lay outside the gene matches. Per the germline V gene, CDR1 is SEHNR and CDR2 is FQNEAQ (reference sequence). DNA of the CDR3: TGTGCCAGCAGCCGAACAGGGGGCAGGAGCACAGATACGCAGTATTTT. This sequence encodes CASSRTGGRSTDTQYF.

The V call is TRBV5-4, the J call TRBJ2-1; the D gene is possibly TRBD1 (5 bases). The germline CDR1 and CDR2 sequences are SGHNT and YYREEE (reference sequence). The V and J ends lost 0 bases and 10 bases respectively, with 11 bases between them. The CDR3 totals 13 residues. CDR3 in DNA: TGTGCCAGCAGCTTGGGGGGCAGGGCCGAGCAGTTCTTC. This encodes CASSLGGRAEQFF.

The gene calls are TRBV19 and TRBJ2-3; D is ambiguous. The CDR3 loop spans 17 amino acids. Trimming removed 3 bases at V and 0 bases at J, with 16 bases between. The germline V gene has CDR1 LNHDA and CDR2 SQIVND (reference sequence). The CDR3 protein is CASSMGKAAFSTDTQYF. In DNA form, the CDR3 reads TGTGCCAGTAGTATGGGTAAGGCGGCCTTTAGCACAGATACGCAGTATTTT.

This chain links TRBV6-5 with TRBJ2-2; 10 bases are a match to TRBD2. From germline, CDR1 is MNHEY and CDR2 SVGAGI. This CDR3 comprises 15 residues. The J segment lost 1 base and the V segment lost 6 bases, leaving 2 bases of the junction unmatched. CDR3: CASRASGGNTGELFF. The CDR3 nucleotides are TGTGCCAGCAGAGCTAGCGGGGGGAACACCGGGGAGCTGTTTTTT.

V gene TRBV5-1 combines with J gene TRBJ2-2; D is possibly TRBD2 (6 bases). CDR1 is SGHRS, CDR2 YFSETQ, per germline. The V end lost 4 bases, the J end lost 4 bases, and 11 bases lay between the germline ends. CDR3 length equals 14 residues. The CDR3 protein is CASSPLGGTGELFF. Written as DNA, the CDR3 is TGCGCCAGCAGCCCTCTGGGGGGCACCGGGGAGCTGTTTTTT.

CDR3 coding DNA: TGTGCCAGCAGCTTTCTGGGACCCGGGGGGGCCTACGAGCAGTACTTC. This translates into CASSFLGPGGAYEQYF. The V gene is TRBV7-2, the J gene TRBJ2-7; 8 bases match TRBD2. The CDR3 has 16 amino acids. Germline V lookup: CDR1 SGHTA, CDR2 FQGNSA. The junction had 9 bases not matched to a gene; V was cut back by 3 bases and J by 2 bases.

The gene calls are TRBV9 and TRBJ2-3, with D perhaps matching TRBD2 (6 bases). CDR1 is SGDLS and CDR2 is YYNGEE in the germline V gene. The germline V and J ends were trimmed by 1 base and 5 bases, with 14 bases remaining between them. CDR3 length equals 15 residues. CDR3 loop: CASSVRLARGDTQYF. The CDR3 nucleotides are TGTGCCAGCAGCGTACGTCTAGCGAGAGGAGATACGCAGTATTTT. The full variable domain, its missing parts supplied by reference TRBV9 and TRBJ2-3, is DSGVTQTPKHLITATGQRVTLRCSPRSGDLSVYWYQQSLDQGLQFLIQYYNGEERAKGNILERFSAQQFPDLHSELNLSSLELGDSALYFCASSVRLARGDTQYFGPGTRLTVL.

The sample holds a few counts of this clone. The chain is built from TRBV7-8 and TRBJ1-2, with 9 bases that match TRBD1. CDR1 is SGHVS and CDR2 is FQNEAQ in the germline V gene. J lost 5 bases, V lost 1 base, and 2 bases had no gene match. The length of the CDR3 is 14 residues. The CDR3 DNA sequence: TGTGCCAGCAGCTTAGGGACAGGGGAATATGGCTACACCTTC. This translates into CASSLGTGEYGYTF.

V is TRBV28 and J is TRBJ1-3; D unclear. This CDR3 has 14 residues. Trimming shortened V by 7 bases and J by 2 bases, and 12 bases separated the two germline ends. CDR1 is MDHEN, CDR2 SYDVKM, per germline. CDR3 in amino acids: CASTAGGTGNTIYF. For the CDR3, the DNA is TGTGCCAGCACGGCGGGTGGGACTGGAAACACCATATATTTT.